This T cell receptor beta chain originates from a study of blood T cell repertoires in COVID-19. CDR1 is LGHDT, CDR2 YNNKEL, per germline (reference sequence). Trimming cost V 5 bases and J 4 bases, with 14 bases left between them. There are 14 residues in the CDR3. Authors' methods: Scientists estimated how many nucleated cells there were by amplifying reference gene primers. TCRdb's copy holds only in-frame clones and misses some; the assay was immunoSEQ multiplex PCR. That table furnishes V, J and clone size, whereas the DNA furnished D and trimming. Of about 220,000 clones in the sample, 65% to 85% were seen once.

The genes are TRBV3-1 (or the pseudogene TRBV3-2) and TRBJ1-1; a weak D match, TRBD1 (5 bases). Sequencing was performed on peripheral blood. The receptor was derived from an older woman with acute or convalescent COVID-19. The CDR3 DNA reads as TGTGCCAGCAGCAAAGGGACCGGAGGCACTGAAGCTTTCTTT. This codes for CASSKGTGGTEAFF.